The 19 T cell receptor beta chains in this list originate from one sample, sequenced in a study of identical twins. TCRdb re-analysed the 5' RACE reads in MiXCR, keeping a single row per CDR3 protein. The sample shows 700,000 or so distinct CDR3 sequences, more than 6.5% of them seen only once. These data were likewise used in another study, on yellow fever vaccine responses in identical twins.

What was sequenced was PBMCs. The receptor set was obtained from a woman younger than 30 in good health.

Only a few counts were recorded for this clonotype. The chain combines TRBV6-6 with TRBJ2-1; D gene uncertain. From germline, CDR1 is MNHNY and CDR2 SVGAGI (reference sequence). The CDR3 is made up of 13 amino acids. The germline V and J ends were trimmed by 7 bases and 0 bases, with 7 bases remaining between them. CDR3 DNA sequence: TGTGCCAGCATCAAAGGCTCCTACAATGAGCAGTTCTTC. This translates into CASIKGSYNEQFF.

The CDR3: CASCQSTGQVYEQYF. CDR3 bases: TGTGCCTCCTGCCAATCCACGGGACAGGTCTACGAGCAGTACTTC. This chain uses TRBV3-1 with TRBJ2-7; 8 nucleotides line up with TRBD1. V shed 11 bases, J shed 3 bases, and the junction held 15 bases outside the gene matches. Germline values: CDR1 LGHDT, CDR2 YNNKEL (reference sequence). The CDR3 spans 15 residues.

This clonotype was seen a few times. The rearrangement joins TRBV7-6 to TRBJ2-7; tentatively, D is TRBD1 (6 bases). V lost 1 base and J lost 2, with 15 bases in between. Looked up from germline, CDR1 is SGHVS and CDR2 is FNYEAQ. The CDR3 extends over 16 amino acids. As DNA, the CDR3 is TGTGCCAGCAGCTTAGTTTCAGGGGACGAGGCCTACGAGCAGTACTTC. Protein product: CASSLVSGDEAYEQYF.

The V and J genes are TRBV6-1 and TRBJ2-4; TRBD1 aligns across 7 bases. V dropped 8 bases and J dropped 7; count of bases not matched to a gene: 17. CDR1 MNHNS and CDR2 SASEGT come from the germline V gene. This CDR3 has 16 amino acids. The CDR3 loop is CASGEFWDRTPNIQYF. As DNA, the CDR3 is TGTGCCAGCGGAGAGTTTTGGGACAGAACCCCCAACATTCAGTACTTC.

V gene TRBV19 combines with J gene TRBJ2-1; no firm D call. Germline V gene data show CDR1 as LNHDA and CDR2 as SQIVND (reference sequence). The CDR3 spans 14 residues. Between the trimmed V and J ends, which lost 3 bases and 10 bases, there was a span of 16 bases. In DNA, the CDR3 is TGTGCCAGTAGTATCGGCTGGATGGCGAGCGAGCAGTTCTTC. This encodes CASSIGWMASEQFF.

This clonotype was seen repeatedly, ten times or more. V is TRBV20-1 and J is TRBJ1-6, with TRBD1 as a possible D gene (6 bases). Trimming pared 5 bases from V and 3 bases from J, leaving 11 bases between. This CDR3 spans 14 amino acids. The germline gives CDR1 DFQATT, CDR2 SNEGSKA (reference sequence). CDR3: CSASGENYNSPLHF. CDR3 nucleotides: TGCAGTGCTTCAGGGGAAAACTATAATTCACCCCTCCACTTT.

This clonotype was picked up many times. The chain carries TRBV4-3 and TRBJ2-7; the D gene could be TRBD1 or TRBD2 (5 bases each). CDR3 length: 13 amino acids. Per germline, CDR1 LGHNA and CDR2 YSLEER. Trimming left V 1 base short and J 6 bases short, with 10 bases between. This CDR3 reads CASSQVTGREQYF. CDR3 in DNA: TGCGCCAGCAGCCAAGTTACGGGGCGCGAGCAGTACTTC.

The rearrangement uses TRBV29-1 and TRBJ2-2; the D is unclear. This CDR3 contains 13 residues. Germline CDR1 is SQVTM and CDR2 is ANQGSEA. The ends were cut back, 0 bases at V and 5 bases at J, with 7 bases in the middle. The chain's CDR3 is CSVEDGRTGELFF. CDR3 DNA sequence: TGCAGCGTTGAAGATGGAAGGACCGGGGAGCTGTTTTTT.

The chain has TRBV30 and TRBJ2-1; the D is unclear. Trimming pared 0 bases from V and 4 bases from J, leaving 10 bases between. The CDR3 covers 14 residues. From germline, CDR1 is GTSNPN and CDR2 SVGIG (reference sequence). The CDR3 DNA reads TGTGCCTGGAGTGTACTGGCTCCTTACAATGAGCAGTTCTTC. Its protein is CAWSVLAPYNEQFF.

There are a few counts of this clonotype. J is TRBJ1-6 and V is TRBV18; D is perhaps TRBD1 (5 bases). V was cut by 3 bases and J by 2 bases, with 11 bases left in between. CDR1 is KGHSH, CDR2 LQKENI, per germline. The CDR3 totals 16 residues. CDR3 in DNA: TGTGCCAGCTCACCTACACAGGAGACCTATAATTCACCCCTCCACTTT. It is translated as CASSPTQETYNSPLHF.

This chain uses TRBV6-2 or TRBV6-3 with TRBJ1-2; no clear D. CDR3 size: 13 residues. Trimming took 6 bases from V and 4 from J, leaving 12 bases between them. Germline V lookup: CDR1 MNHEY, CDR2 SVGEGT. CDR3 protein: CASRVPLSYGYTF. CDR3 DNA: TGTGCCAGCAGAGTTCCACTGAGCTATGGCTACACCTTC.

The rearrangement uses TRBV15 and TRBJ2-3; 12 bases line up with TRBD2. With V trimmed by 1 base and J by 0 bases, 2 bases remained unmatched. The CDR3 is made up of 17 amino acids. The germline gives CDR1 LNHNV, CDR2 YYDKDF (reference sequence). The CDR3 sequence: CATSRGGTSGSTDTQYF. In DNA form, the CDR3 reads TGTGCCACCAGCAGAGGGGGGACTAGCGGGAGCACAGATACGCAGTATTTT. The full variable domain, in which reference TRBV15 and TRBJ2-3 provide the parts outside the CDR3, is DAMVIQNPRYQVTQFGKPVTLSCSQTLNHNVMYWYQQKSSQAPKLLFHYYDKDFNNEADTPDNFQSRRPNTSFCFLDIRSPGLGDTAMYLCATSRGGTSGSTDTQYFGPGTRLTVL.

This chain uses TRBV6-2 or TRBV6-3 with TRBJ1-2, with a tentative D call TRBD1 (6 bases). The CDR3 contains 13 residues. V lost 2 bases, J lost 8 bases, and 12 bases lay in between. Germline V gene data show CDR1 as MNHEY and CDR2 as SVGEGT. CDR3 nucleotides: TGTGCCAGCAGTTACATCGTCGGGGGCGGCTACACCTTC. This codes for CASSYIVGGGYTF.

The chain employs TRBV24-1 and TRBJ2-1, with D maybe TRBD1 (5 bases). This CDR3 has 12 residues. Germline lookup yields CDR1 KGHDR and CDR2 SFDVKD. Between the trimmed V and J ends, which lost 3 bases and 10 bases, there was a span of 9 bases. CDR3 in amino acids: CATSDPAGEQFF. The CDR3 bases are TGTGCCACCAGTGATCCAGCAGGGGAGCAGTTCTTC.

This clonotype turned up a few times. The V and J genes are TRBV7-2 and TRBJ1-4; D is possibly TRBD1 (5 bases). The CDR3 consists of 15 residues. With 5 bases removed from V and 2 bases from J, the gap between germline ends came to 12 bases. In germline, CDR1 is SGHTA, CDR2 FQGNSA. This chain's CDR3 is CASSPLRGTNEKLFF. The DNA of the CDR3 is TGTGCCAGCAGCCCCCTCCGGGGGACTAATGAAAAACTGTTTTTT.

This clonotype was seen a handful of times. V is TRBV6-2 or TRBV6-3 and J is TRBJ1-1; maybe TRBD1 (5 bases). Germline V lookup: CDR1 MNHEY, CDR2 SVGEGT. V was pared by 2 bases and J by 5 bases, with 12 bases between. The CDR3 has 14 residues. The DNA for the CDR3 is TGTGCCAGCAGTTACAAATCGGGGCAGACTGAAGCTTTCTTT. Translating it yields CASSYKSGQTEAFF.

This clonotype occurred a few times. The V call is TRBV5-6, the J call TRBJ1-5; possibly TRBD1 for D (6 bases). Germline lookup yields CDR1 SGHDT and CDR2 YYEEEE. CDR3 length: 17 amino acids. V shed 0 bases and J shed 4 bases, with 17 bases lying between them. CDR3 in DNA: TGTGCCAGCAGCTTGGGAACAGGGAAGAGGGCTAATCAGCCCCAGCATTTT. The encoded protein is CASSLGTGKRANQPQHF.

This clonotype was seen a few times. The V call is TRBV5-1, the J call TRBJ2-7, with D uncertain. CDR1 is SGHRS and CDR2 is YFSETQ in the germline V gene. The length of the CDR3 is 11 residues. V was pared by 4 bases and J by 6 bases, with 8 bases between. CDR3 nucleotides: TGCGCCAGCAGCACTACTACCGAGCAGTACTTC. It translates to CASSTTTEQYF.

CDR3 sequence: CASSWGRAGEFEQYF. CDR3 in DNA: TGCGCCAGCAGCTGGGGGAGGGCAGGCGAGTTCGAGCAGTACTTC. J is TRBJ2-7 and V is TRBV5-1; 7 bases map to TRBD2. The CDR3 loop spans 15 amino acids. V was clipped by 3 bases and J by 6 bases; unmatched bases: 12. Per the germline V gene, CDR1 is SGHRS and CDR2 is YFSETQ.